The 23 T cell receptor beta chains below come from one sample, sequenced in a study of blood T cell repertoires in COVID-19 (dated by TCRdb to the early 2020s). The library was obtained by the immunoSEQ multiplex PCR assay. The table comes from immuneACCESS by way of TCRdb, which keeps in-frame sequences with V and J called. Part of the clones is missing from these tables; in studies checked, under half for an unresolved V gene and the rest for unknown reasons. The sample table holds about 120,000 clones, of which around 81% were seen once. The ten largest clones take up over 9.5% of the sample. Sequenced material: peripheral blood. The receptor source for this set is a human donor in a cohort sampled during active COVID-19.

The gene calls are TRBV4-3 and TRBJ2-1; 8 bases are shared with TRBD2. In germline, CDR1 is LGHNA, CDR2 YSLEER. The CDR3 has 16 amino acids. With 0 bases clipped from V and 8 bases from J, the junction kept 9 bases outside the gene matches. CDR3 region: CASSQETPSGWDEQFF. The CDR3 DNA is TGCGCCAGCAGCCAAGAGACCCCTAGCGGGTGGGATGAGCAGTTCTTC.

The J gene is TRBJ2-1, the V gene TRBV7-2; TRBD2 agrees at 9 bases. Germline lookup yields CDR1 SGHTA and CDR2 FQGNSA. This CDR3 has 17 residues. The J segment lost 7 bases and the V segment lost 3 bases, leaving 13 bases of the junction unmatched. The CDR3 region is CASSFRIAGAKGNEQFF. CDR3 bases: TGTGCCAGCAGCTTTCGGATAGCGGGGGCCAAGGGGAATGAGCAGTTCTTC.

This chain joins TRBV19 and TRBJ2-7, with 7 bases that match TRBD1. CDR3 length: 13 residues. The germline V gene encodes CDR1 LNHDA and CDR2 SQIVND (reference sequence). V lost 5 bases and J lost 4; bases outside the gene matches: 5. The CDR3 nucleotides read TGTGCCAGTAGTGTGACAGGGCTGTACGAGCAGTACTTC. Translating it yields CASSVTGLYEQYF.

The chain employs TRBV24-1 and TRBJ2-7; 11 bases match TRBD1. Germline values: CDR1 KGHDR, CDR2 SFDVKD. The CDR3 has 16 amino acids. V lost 7 bases to trimming and J lost 0 bases; unmatched junction nucleotides: 7. The CDR3 nucleotides read TGTGCCACCAGCGGACAGGGGGCCTTCCACTCCTACGAGCAGTACTTC. It translates to CATSGQGAFHSYEQYF.

The chain joins TRBV5-6 to TRBJ1-2; D perhaps matches TRBD1 (5 bases). Per the germline V gene, CDR1 is SGHDT and CDR2 is YYEEEE. CDR3 length equals 13 residues. V gave up 0 bases and J gave up 4 bases, with 7 bases separating them. CDR3 loop: CASSLAGGYGYTF. The CDR3 nucleotides read TGTGCCAGCAGCTTGGCGGGGGGCTATGGCTACACCTTC.

This clone was detected only once. CDR3 region: CASSLLSGANVLTF. DNA for the CDR3: TGTGCCAGCAGTCTCCTGTCTGGGGCCAACGTCCTGACTTTC. The V and J genes are TRBV28 and TRBJ2-6; no reliable D call. Trimming stripped 5 bases from V and 1 base from J, with 6 bases between. This CDR3 has 14 residues. Germline CDR1 reads MDHEN; CDR2 reads SYDVKM.

V usage is TRBV27 and J usage is TRBJ2-3; D possibly corresponds to TRBD1 (6 bases). Per germline, CDR1 MNHEY and CDR2 SMNVEV (reference sequence). The CDR3 has 14 amino acids. V lost 6 bases and J 1 base, leaving 11 bases between the germline ends. CDR3 loop: CASRQGLGTDTQYF. Here the CDR3 DNA reads TGTGCCAGCAGACAGGGCTTAGGCACAGATACGCAGTATTTT.

This rearrangement joins TRBV7-2 to TRBJ2-3, with D unresolved. CDR1 is SGHTA and CDR2 is FQGNSA in the germline V gene. Deletions cut 2 bases from V and 2 bases from J, with 11 bases between. CDR3 length equals 15 residues. CDR3 in amino acids: CASSLRLQTTDTQYF. CDR3 coding DNA: TGTGCCAGCAGCTTAAGGTTACAGACCACAGATACGCAGTATTTT.

V and J are TRBV10-3 and TRBJ1-5; a possible D gene is TRBD1 (6 bases). V lost 10 bases and J lost 1, with 20 bases in between. CDR3 length equals 16 residues. CDR1 and CDR2 (germline): ENHRY, SYGVKD. In DNA form, the CDR3 reads TGTGCCACCCACGACCCACAGGGTACGAGCAATCAGCCCCAGCATTTT. It yields the protein CATHDPQGTSNQPQHF.

The gene calls are TRBV19 and TRBJ1-4; D might be TRBD1 (6 bases). The CDR3 extends over 14 amino acids. Germline loops: CDR1 LNHDA, CDR2 SQIVND (reference sequence). V was shortened by 4 bases and J by 8 bases, with 14 bases between the two germline ends. Written as DNA, the CDR3 is TGTGCCAGTAGTACCCGGGACATGGGGGAAAAACTGTTTTTT. Protein sequence: CASSTRDMGEKLFF.

This rearrangement joins TRBV7-8 to TRBJ2-5; 12 positions agree with TRBD2. This CDR3 is 17 amino acids long. V shed 4 bases, J shed 5 bases, and the junction held 11 bases outside the gene matches. From germline, CDR1 is SGHVS and CDR2 FQNEAQ. DNA for the CDR3: TGTGCCAGCAGCTCAATCCTAGCGGGGGGGCCTTGGGAGACCCAGTACTTC. Translating gives CASSSILAGGPWETQYF.

Concerning this clone: Other DNA sequences within the sample encode an identical CDR3. V and J are TRBV11-1 and TRBJ2-3, with a weak D call TRBD2 (6 bases). Germline assignment: CDR1 SGHAT and CDR2 FQDESV (reference sequence). Trimming stripped 2 bases from V and 1 base from J, with 10 bases between. This CDR3 comprises 15 residues. Written as DNA, the CDR3 is TGTGCCAGCAGCTTAACGGGGGACCGCACAGATACGCAGTATTTT. This sequence encodes CASSLTGDRTDTQYF.

This chain connects TRBV7-2 to TRBJ2-5; 13 bases fit TRBD2. Germline V CDR1 and CDR2: SGHTA, FQGNSA. Trimming cost V 0 bases and J 5 bases; bases outside gene matches: 12. The CDR3 length is 19 residues. The CDR3 reads CASSLATSGGPYEGETQYF. The CDR3 bases are TGTGCCAGCAGCTTAGCGACTAGCGGGGGGCCGTATGAGGGGGAGACCCAGTACTTC.

This clone has just a few counts. The rearrangement links TRBV29-1 to TRBJ2-1; weak D call: TRBD2 (7 bases). The CDR3 runs to 12 residues. Deletions cut 6 bases from V and 7 bases from J, with 13 bases between. CDR1 is SQVTM, CDR2 ANQGSEA, per germline. CDR3 DNA: TGCAGCGTGGGGAGGGGGAGTAATGAGCAGTTCTTC. It is translated as CSVGRGSNEQFF.

V usage is TRBV5-6 and J usage is TRBJ2-7, with TRBD1 identical over 7 bases. Germline V gene sequence: CDR1 SGHDT, CDR2 YYEEEE. The CDR3 is 16 residues long. The V segment lost 2 bases and the J segment 2 bases; nucleotides outside the gene matches: 10. CDR3 loop: CASSFLSKDRPYEQYF. The CDR3 region has the DNA TGTGCCAGCAGCTTTCTCTCGAAGGACAGGCCCTACGAGCAGTACTTC.

The chain carries TRBV18 and TRBJ2-3; D possibly corresponds to TRBD2 (7 bases). Germline V gene data show CDR1 as KGHSH and CDR2 as LQKENI. V lost 1 base and J 2 bases, leaving 28 bases between the germline ends. The CDR3 is 21 residues long. The CDR3 nucleotides are TGTGCCAGCTCACCACAGGGGGGGCGAATTGCCAGCAGGGCCCACACAGATACGCAGTATTTT. This translates into CASSPQGGRIASRAHTDTQYF.

The chain recombines TRBV7-2 with TRBJ1-4; no definite D call. The V gene lost 2 bases and the J gene lost 7 bases, with 14 bases spanning the gap. Germline V gene lookup returns CDR1 SGHTA and CDR2 FQGNSA. This CDR3 contains 15 residues. CDR3 sequence reads: CASSLYGVSSEKLFF. In nucleotides, the CDR3 is TGTGCCAGCAGCTTATATGGAGTCTCCAGTGAAAAACTGTTTTTT. Filled out from reference TRBV7-2 and TRBJ1-4, the complete variable domain reads GAGVSQSPSNKVTEKGKDVELRCDPISGHTALYWYRQSLGQGLEFLIYFQGNSAPDKSGLPSDRFSAERTGGSVSTLTIQRTQQEDSAVYLCASSLYGVSSEKLFFGSGTQLSVL.

The chain couples TRBV3-1 (or the pseudogene TRBV3-2) to TRBJ2-1; the match to TRBD2 covers 10 bases. V was pared by 7 bases and J by 6 bases, with 6 bases of the junction left unmatched. Germline values: CDR1 LGHDT, CDR2 YNNKEL (reference sequence). The CDR3 extends over 14 amino acids. The CDR3 nucleotides read TGTGCCAGCACTGCTCTAGCGGGAGCCAATGAGCAGTTCTTC. It yields the protein CASTALAGANEQFF.

The rearrangement links TRBV7-9 to TRBJ1-3; D may be TRBD1 (6 bases). The V and J ends lost 4 bases and 0 bases respectively, with 13 bases between them. The CDR3 spans 16 residues. CDR1 is SEHNR, CDR2 FQNEAQ, per germline (reference sequence). The CDR3 DNA reads TGTGCCAGCAGCTCGAACAGGGACCACTCTGGAAACACCATATATTTT. Translating gives CASSSNRDHSGNTIYF.

This chain joins TRBV4-1 and TRBJ1-5; no firm D call. Per the germline V gene, CDR1 is MGHRA and CDR2 is YSYEKL. This CDR3 is built from 14 residues. The V and J ends lost 5 bases and 2 bases respectively, with 10 bases between them. CDR3: CASSISLGNQPQHF. The CDR3 DNA reads TGCGCCAGCAGCATCAGTTTGGGCAATCAGCCCCAGCATTTT.

The chain employs TRBV7-2 and TRBJ2-1; 9 nucleotides agree with TRBD1. Germline values: CDR1 SGHTA, CDR2 FQGNSA. The CDR3 length is 14 residues. The V gene end was trimmed by 2 bases and the J gene end by 7 bases; junction bases not matched to a gene: 3. The CDR3 nucleotides are TGTGCCAGCAGCTTACTGGACAGGGGAAATGAGCAGTTCTTC. Its translation: CASSLLDRGNEQFF. Complete variable domain (other parts from reference TRBV7-2 and TRBJ2-1): GAGVSQSPSNKVTEKGKDVELRCDPISGHTALYWYRQSLGQGLEFLIYFQGNSAPDKSGLPSDRFSAERTGGSVSTLTIQRTQQEDSAVYLCASSLLDRGNEQFFGPGTRLTVL.

The chain carries TRBV2 and TRBJ1-4; D may be TRBD1 (5 bases). The CDR3 is 15 residues long. The V end lost 2 bases, the J end lost 0 bases, and 7 bases lay between the germline ends. CDR1 and CDR2 (germline): SNHLY, FYNNEI. The CDR3 here is CASSENRSTNEKLFF. Here the CDR3 DNA reads TGTGCCAGCAGTGAAAACAGGTCAACTAATGAAAAACTGTTTTTT.

The V and J genes are TRBV19 and TRBJ1-2; TRBD1 aligns across 7 bases. The V gene's germline CDR1 is LNHDA and CDR2 SQIVND (reference sequence). V trimming: 6 bases; J trimming: 4 bases; junction bases outside the gene matches: 8. The CDR3 contains 14 residues. The chain's CDR3 is CASSLRQGLYGYTF. CDR3 bases: TGTGCCAGTAGCCTCCGACAGGGTCTCTATGGCTACACCTTC.